This T cell receptor beta chain was recovered during a study of CD8 T cells in ankylosing spondylitis. Germline V gene lookup returns CDR1 DFQATT and CDR2 SNEGSKA (reference sequence). The CDR3 extends over 13 amino acids. Trimming cost V 3 bases and J 8 bases, with 11 bases left between them. Molecular-barcoded quantitative 5'-RACE produced these TCR beta libraries. TCRdb redid the calling of the 5' RACE reads with MiXCR, one entry per CDR3 protein. The sample holds about 460,000 distinct CDR3 sequences, less than 6% seen once. Whole-study findings and limits: Eight highly homologous variants formed a TCR beta motif that appeared characteristic of ankylosing spondylitis blood. According to the report, clones linked to the disease were significantly enriched in matched synovial fluid samples taken from ankylosing spondylitis patients. Disease-linked clones bore a CD8+ phenotype and were relatively rare in peripheral blood.

This clonotype was recorded many times. Its antigen is as yet unknown. The source of this sequence is a male donor with ankylosing spondylitis. The genes are TRBV20-1 and TRBJ1-6, with a weak D call TRBD1 (6 bases). Sequenced: blood, either unsorted or a sorted T cell fraction (not recorded which). This CDR3 is CSASTGLYSPLHF. The CDR3 DNA reads as TGCAGTGCTAGTACAGGGCTCTATTCACCCCTCCACTTT.